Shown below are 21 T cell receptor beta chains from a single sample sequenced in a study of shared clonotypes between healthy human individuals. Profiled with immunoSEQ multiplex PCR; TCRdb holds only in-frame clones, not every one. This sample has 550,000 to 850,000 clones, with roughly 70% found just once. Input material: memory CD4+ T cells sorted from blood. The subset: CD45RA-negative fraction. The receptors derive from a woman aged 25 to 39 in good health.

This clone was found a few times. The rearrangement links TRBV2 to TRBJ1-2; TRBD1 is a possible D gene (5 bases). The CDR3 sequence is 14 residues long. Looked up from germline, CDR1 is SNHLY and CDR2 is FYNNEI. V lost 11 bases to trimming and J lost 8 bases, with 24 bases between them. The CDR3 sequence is CAGSLGGGKGGYTF. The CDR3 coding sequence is TGTGCCGGATCTCTCGGTGGGGGAAAAGGAGGCTACACCTTC.

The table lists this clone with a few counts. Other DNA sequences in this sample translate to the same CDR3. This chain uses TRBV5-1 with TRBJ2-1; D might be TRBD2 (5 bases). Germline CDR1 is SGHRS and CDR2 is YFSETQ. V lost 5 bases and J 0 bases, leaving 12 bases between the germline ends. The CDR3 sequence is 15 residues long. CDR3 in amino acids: CASSQDSSSYNEQFF. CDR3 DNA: TGCGCCAGCAGTCAGGACTCGAGCTCCTACAATGAGCAGTTCTTC. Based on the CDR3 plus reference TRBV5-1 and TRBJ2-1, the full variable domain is KAGVTQTPRYLIKTRGQQVTLSCSPISGHRSVSWYQQTPGQGLQFLFEYFSETQRNKGNFPGRFSGRQFSNSRSEMNVSTLELGDSALYLCASSQDSSSYNEQFFGPGTRLTVL.

The CDR3 spells CASSGELGQIYEQYF. The CDR3 bases are TGTGCCAGCAGCGGGGAATTGGGACAGATCTACGAGCAGTACTTC. The gene calls are TRBV5-8 and TRBJ2-7, with 7 bases matching TRBD1. The germline gives CDR1 SGHTS, CDR2 YDEGEE. The V segment lost 4 bases and the J segment 3 bases; nucleotides outside the gene matches: 10. The CDR3 runs 15 residues.

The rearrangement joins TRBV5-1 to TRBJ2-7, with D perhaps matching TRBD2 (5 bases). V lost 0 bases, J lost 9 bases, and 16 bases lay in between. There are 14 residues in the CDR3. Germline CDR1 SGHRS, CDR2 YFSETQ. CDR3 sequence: CASSLAVEGARQYF. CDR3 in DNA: TGCGCCAGCAGCTTGGCCGTCGAGGGTGCTCGGCAGTACTTC.

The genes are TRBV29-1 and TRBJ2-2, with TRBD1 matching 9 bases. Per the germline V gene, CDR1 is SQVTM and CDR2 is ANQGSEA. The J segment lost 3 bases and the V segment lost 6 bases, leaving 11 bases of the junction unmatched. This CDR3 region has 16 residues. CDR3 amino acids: CSVRRTTGGYTGELFF. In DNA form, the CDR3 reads TGCAGCGTCCGACGCACGACAGGGGGATACACCGGGGAGCTGTTTTTT.

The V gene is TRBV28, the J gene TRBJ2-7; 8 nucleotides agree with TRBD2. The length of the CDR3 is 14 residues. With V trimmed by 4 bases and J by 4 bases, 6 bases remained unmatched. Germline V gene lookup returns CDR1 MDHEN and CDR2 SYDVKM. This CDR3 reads CASSSGAGGYEQYF. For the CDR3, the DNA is TGTGCCAGCAGTTCCGGCGCGGGGGGTTACGAGCAGTACTTC.

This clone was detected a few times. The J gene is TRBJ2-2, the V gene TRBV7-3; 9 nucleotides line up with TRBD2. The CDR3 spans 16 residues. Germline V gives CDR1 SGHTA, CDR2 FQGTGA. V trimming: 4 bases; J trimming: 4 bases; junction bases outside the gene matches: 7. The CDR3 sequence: CASSYYSGSSTGELFF. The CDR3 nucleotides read TGTGCCAGCAGCTATTATAGCGGGAGTAGCACCGGGGAGCTGTTTTTT.

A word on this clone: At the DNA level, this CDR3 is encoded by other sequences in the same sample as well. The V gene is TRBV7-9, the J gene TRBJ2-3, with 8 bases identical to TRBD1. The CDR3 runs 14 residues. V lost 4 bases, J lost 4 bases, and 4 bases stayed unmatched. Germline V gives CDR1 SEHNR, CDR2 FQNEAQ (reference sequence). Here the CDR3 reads CASSSGQGADTQYF. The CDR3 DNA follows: TGTGCCAGCAGCTCCGGACAGGGAGCAGATACGCAGTATTTT.

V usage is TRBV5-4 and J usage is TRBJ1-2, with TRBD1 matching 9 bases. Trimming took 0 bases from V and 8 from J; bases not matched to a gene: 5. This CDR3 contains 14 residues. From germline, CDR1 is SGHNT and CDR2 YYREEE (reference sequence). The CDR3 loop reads CASSLAGTGTGYTF. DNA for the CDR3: TGTGCCAGCAGCTTGGCCGGGACAGGGACGGGCTACACCTTC.

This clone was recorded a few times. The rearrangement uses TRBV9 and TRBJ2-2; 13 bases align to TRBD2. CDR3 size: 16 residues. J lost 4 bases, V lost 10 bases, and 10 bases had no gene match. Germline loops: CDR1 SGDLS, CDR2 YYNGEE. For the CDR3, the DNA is TGTGCCTCTTACCGGGGACTAGCGGGACGCACCGGGGAGCTGTTTTTT. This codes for CASYRGLAGRTGELFF.

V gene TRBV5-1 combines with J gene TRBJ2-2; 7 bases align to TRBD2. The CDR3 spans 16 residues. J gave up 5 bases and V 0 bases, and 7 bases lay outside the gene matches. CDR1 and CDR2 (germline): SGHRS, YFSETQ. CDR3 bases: TGCGCCAGCAGCTTGGAATACAGCGGGACGACCGGGGAGCTGTTTTTT. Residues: CASSLEYSGTTGELFF. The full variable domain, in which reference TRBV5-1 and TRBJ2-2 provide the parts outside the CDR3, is KAGVTQTPRYLIKTRGQQVTLSCSPISGHRSVSWYQQTPGQGLQFLFEYFSETQRNKGNFPGRFSGRQFSNSRSEMNVSTLELGDSALYLCASSLEYSGTTGELFFGEGSRLTVL.

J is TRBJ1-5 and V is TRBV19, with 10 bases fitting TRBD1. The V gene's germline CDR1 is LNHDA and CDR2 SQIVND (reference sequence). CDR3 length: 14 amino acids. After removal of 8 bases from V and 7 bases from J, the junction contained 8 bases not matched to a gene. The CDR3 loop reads CASFDRGLGQPQHF. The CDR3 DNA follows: TGTGCCAGTTTCGACAGGGGGCTGGGGCAGCCCCAGCATTTT.

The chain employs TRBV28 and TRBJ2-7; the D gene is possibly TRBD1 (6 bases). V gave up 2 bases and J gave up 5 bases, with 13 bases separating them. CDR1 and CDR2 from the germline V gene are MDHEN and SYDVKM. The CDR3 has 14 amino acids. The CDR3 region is CASSLTVGGHEQYF. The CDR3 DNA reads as TGTGCCAGCAGTTTAACGGTAGGGGGACACGAGCAGTACTTC.

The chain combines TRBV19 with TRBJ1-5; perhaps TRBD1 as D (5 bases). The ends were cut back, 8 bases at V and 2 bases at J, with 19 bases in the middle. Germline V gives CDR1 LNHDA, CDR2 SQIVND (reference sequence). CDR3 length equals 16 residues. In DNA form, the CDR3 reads TGTGCCAGTTCGTACAGGACTACTCAGGGCAATCAGCCCCAGCATTTT. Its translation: CASSYRTTQGNQPQHF.

The CDR3 loop is CASSLDRDTQYF. In DNA form, the CDR3 reads TGTGCCAGCTCACTGGACAGAGATACGCAGTATTTT. This rearrangement joins TRBV18 to TRBJ2-3; the D gene is possibly TRBD1 (6 bases). Per the germline V gene, CDR1 is KGHSH and CDR2 is LQKENI. The germline V and J ends were trimmed by 4 bases and 5 bases, with 7 bases remaining between them. The CDR3 runs 12 residues.

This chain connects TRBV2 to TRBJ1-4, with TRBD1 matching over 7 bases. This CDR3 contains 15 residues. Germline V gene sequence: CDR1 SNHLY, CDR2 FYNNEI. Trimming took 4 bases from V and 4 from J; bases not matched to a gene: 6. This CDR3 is CASSGQGGSNEKLFF. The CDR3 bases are TGTGCCAGCAGTGGACAGGGAGGAAGTAATGAAAAACTGTTTTTT.

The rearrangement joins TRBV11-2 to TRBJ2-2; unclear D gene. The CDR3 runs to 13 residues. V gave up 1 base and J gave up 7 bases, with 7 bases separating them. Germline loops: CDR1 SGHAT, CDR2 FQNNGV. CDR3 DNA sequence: TGTGCCAGCAGCTTAGTTACTATCGGGGAGCTGTTTTTT. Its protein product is CASSLVTIGELFF.

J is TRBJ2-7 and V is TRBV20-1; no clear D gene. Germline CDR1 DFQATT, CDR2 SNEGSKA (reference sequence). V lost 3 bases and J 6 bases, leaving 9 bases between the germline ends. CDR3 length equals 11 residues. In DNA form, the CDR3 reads TGCAGTGCTAGTGACCCGTCCGAGCAGTACTTC. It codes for CSASDPSEQYF.

The CDR3 coding sequence is TGTGCCAGCAGTTACGGGGGGGTAAGCTCCTACGAGCAGTACTTC. Translation gives CASSYGGVSSYEQYF. The chain combines TRBV6-5 with TRBJ2-7, with 7 nucleotides matching TRBD2. CDR1 is MNHEY and CDR2 is SVGAGI in the germline V gene. The CDR3 has 15 amino acids. Losses at the gene ends were 2 bases for V and 0 bases for J; bases not matched to a gene: 4.

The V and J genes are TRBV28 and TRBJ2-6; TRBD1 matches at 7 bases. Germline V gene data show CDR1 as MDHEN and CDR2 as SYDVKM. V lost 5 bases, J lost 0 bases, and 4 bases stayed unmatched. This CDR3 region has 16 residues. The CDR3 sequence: CASSTRQGSGANVLTF. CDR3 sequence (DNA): TGTGCCAGCAGTACTAGACAGGGCTCTGGGGCCAACGTCCTGACTTTC.

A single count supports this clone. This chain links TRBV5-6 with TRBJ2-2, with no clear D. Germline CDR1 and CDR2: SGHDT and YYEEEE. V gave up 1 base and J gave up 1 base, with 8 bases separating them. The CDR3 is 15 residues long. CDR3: CASSLLDGNTGELFF. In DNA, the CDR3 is TGTGCCAGCAGCTTGCTGGACGGGAACACCGGGGAGCTGTTTTTT.